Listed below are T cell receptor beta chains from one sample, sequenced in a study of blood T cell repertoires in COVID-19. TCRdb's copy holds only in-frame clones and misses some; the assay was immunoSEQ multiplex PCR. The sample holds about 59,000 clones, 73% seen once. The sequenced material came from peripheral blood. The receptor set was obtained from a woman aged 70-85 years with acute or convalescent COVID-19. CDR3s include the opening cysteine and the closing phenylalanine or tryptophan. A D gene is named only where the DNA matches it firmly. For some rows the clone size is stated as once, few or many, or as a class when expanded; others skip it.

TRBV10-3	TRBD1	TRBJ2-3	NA	TGTGCCATCAGTGAACAGGGGGGCACAGATACGCAGTATTTT	CAISEQGGTDTQYF
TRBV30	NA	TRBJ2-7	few	TGTGCCTGGCGCAGGGTAGGGGAGCAGTACTTC	CAWRRVGEQYF
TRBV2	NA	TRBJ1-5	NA	TGTGCCAGCAGAGCTATGGGTAGCCCCCAGCATTTT	CASRAMGSPQHF
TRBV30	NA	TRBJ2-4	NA	TGTGCCTGGAGTGCTGCGGGACCGCTGGGAAACATTCAGTACTTC	CAWSAAGPLGNIQYF
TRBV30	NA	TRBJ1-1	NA	TGTGCCTGGAGTGTAGCGGTATACACTGAAGCTTTCTTT	CAWSVAVYTEAFF
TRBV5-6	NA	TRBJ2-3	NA	TGTGCCAGCACCATGACGGACTTCCGAGCCAGCACAGATACGCAGTATTTT	CASTMTDFRASTDTQYF
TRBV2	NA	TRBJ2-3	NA	TGTGCCAGCAGCGCGGGGCTCGGTACGCAGTATTTT	CASSAGLGTQYF
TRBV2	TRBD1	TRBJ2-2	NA	TGTGCCAGCAGACGCTCGGGACAGGGGGCCACCGGGGAGCTGTTTTTT	CASRRSGQGATGELFF
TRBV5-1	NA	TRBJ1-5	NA	TGCGCCAGCAGTCGGACGGGGGGCAGCAATCAGCCCCAGCATTTT	CASSRTGGSNQPQHF
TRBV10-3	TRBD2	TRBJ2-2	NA	TGTGCCATCAGTGAGCACCGGACTAGCGGGGGTTTGGGGATTGTCGGGGAGCTGTTTTTT	CAISEHRTSGGLGIVGELFF
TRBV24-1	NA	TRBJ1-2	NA	TGTGCCACCAGTGGAGGTTATGGCTACACCTTC	CATSGGYGYTF
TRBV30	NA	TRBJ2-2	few	TGTGCCTGGAGAGGGTGGAGTATCGGCCACAGGCTCACCGGGGAGCTGTTTTTT	CAWRGWSIGHRLTGELFF
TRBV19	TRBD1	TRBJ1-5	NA	TGTGCCAGTAATCCGGGGGACAGTGGAAATCAGCCCCAGCATTTT	CASNPGDSGNQPQHF
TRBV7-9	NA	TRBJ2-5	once	TGTGCCAGCAGCTCCAACTACGGGACCCAGTACTTC	CASSSNYGTQYF
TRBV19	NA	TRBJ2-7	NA	TGTGCCAGTAGTATGCCCTACAGGGACGAGCAGTACTTC	CASSMPYRDEQYF
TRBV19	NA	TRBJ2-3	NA	TGTGCCAGTAGTATAGGCAGGGTCCCCGATACGCAGTATTTT	CASSIGRVPDTQYF
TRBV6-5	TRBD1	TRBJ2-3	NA	TGTGCCAGCAGAGACTACAGGGGAAAGGCAGATACGCAGTATTTT	CASRDYRGKADTQYF
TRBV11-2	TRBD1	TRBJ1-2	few	TGTGCCAGCAGCCCCCGGGACAGGAACTATGGCTACACCTTC	CASSPRDRNYGYTF
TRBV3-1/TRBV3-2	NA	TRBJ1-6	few	TGTGCCAGCAGCCGCAACTCCGGGTCCAATAATTCACCCCTCCACTTT	CASSRNSGSNNSPLHF
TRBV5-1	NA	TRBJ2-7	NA	TGCGCCAGCAGCTTAGTGGACAGCTACGAGCAGTACTTC	CASSLVDSYEQYF
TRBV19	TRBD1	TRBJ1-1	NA	TGTGCCAGTAGCGGACAGGGGCGACGAGGGAACACTGAAGCTTTCTTT	CASSGQGRRGNTEAFF
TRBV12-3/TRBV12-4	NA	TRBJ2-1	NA	TGTGCCAGCAGTCCTATCTATGAGCAGTTCTTC	CASSPIYEQFF
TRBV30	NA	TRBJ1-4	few	TGTGCCTGGAGTGTTGCACAGGGTAATGAAAAACTGTTTTTT	CAWSVAQGNEKLFF
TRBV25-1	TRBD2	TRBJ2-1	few	TGTGCCAGCAGTGAGACGAGCGGGGGGGCCTCCAATGAGCAGTTCTTC	CASSETSGGASNEQFF
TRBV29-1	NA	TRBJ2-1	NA	TGCAGCGTTGATTCAGACAATGAGCAGTTCTTC	CSVDSDNEQFF
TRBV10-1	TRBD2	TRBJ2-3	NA	TGCGCCAGCAGTGAAGCGGGGGTTTCCACAGATACGCAGTATTTT	CASSEAGVSTDTQYF
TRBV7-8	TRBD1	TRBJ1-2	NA	TGTGCCAGCAGCGTGGGCGGGACAGGAATTAACTATGGCTACACCTTC	CASSVGGTGINYGYTF
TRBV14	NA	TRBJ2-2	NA	TGTGCCAGCAGCCAGGACCCGGCGGGCGTCTTAAGGAACACCGGGGAGCTGTTTTTT	CASSQDPAGVLRNTGELFF
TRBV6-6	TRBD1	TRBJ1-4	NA	TGTGCCAGCAGACAGGGGGGTGAAAAACTGTTTTTT	CASRQGGEKLFF
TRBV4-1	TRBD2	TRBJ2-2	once	TGCGCCAGCAGCCACCCCTCCCCCCGGCAACTAGCGGGGGGGAACACCGGGGAGCTGTTTTTT	CASSHPSPRQLAGGNTGELFF
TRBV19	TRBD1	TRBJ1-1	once	TGTGCCAGTAGTATGAGGCGGACAGGGGACACTGAAGCTTTCTTT	CASSMRRTGDTEAFF
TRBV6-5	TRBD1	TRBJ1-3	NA	TGTGCCAGCAGCCGAAGGGGGGACAGCGGAAACACCATATATTTT	CASSRRGDSGNTIYF
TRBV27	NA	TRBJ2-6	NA	TGTGCCAGCAACCTCTATAGTCCCGGCAGGGCCTTACCTGGGGCCAACATCCTGACTTTC	CASNLYSPGRALPGANILTF
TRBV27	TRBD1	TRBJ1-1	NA	TGTGCCAGCAGTACGTACTCCACAGGGGACACTGAAGCTTTCTTT	CASSTYSTGDTEAFF
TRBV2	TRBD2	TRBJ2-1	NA	TGTGCCAGCTCTCCTGGGGCTAGCGGGGTAAATGAGCAGTTCTTC	CASSPGASGVNEQFF
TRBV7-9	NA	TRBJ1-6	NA	TGTGCCAGCAGCTTAGGGGCCAATTCGCCCCTCCACTTT	CASSLGANSPLHF
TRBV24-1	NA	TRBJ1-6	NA	TGTGCCACACCAGTGATGGGGGGACCTCGCCTTAGCTCCTATAATTCACCCCTCCACTTT	CATPVMGGPRLSSYNSPLHF
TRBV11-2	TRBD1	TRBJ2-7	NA	TGTGCCAGCAGCGGGTCGGACAGGGTCTACGAGCAGTACTTC	CASSGSDRVYEQYF
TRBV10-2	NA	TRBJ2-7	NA	TGCGCCAGCACCCCCGGACTCAACTACGAGCAGTACTTC	CASTPGLNYEQYF
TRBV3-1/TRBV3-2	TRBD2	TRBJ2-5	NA	TGTGCCAGCAGCTCCGGGGGGGCCGGCGAGACCCAGTACTTC	CASSSGGAGETQYF
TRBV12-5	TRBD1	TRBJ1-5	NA	TGTGCTAGTTATCCGGGACAGGGGGCTCATCAGCCCCAGCATTTT	CASYPGQGAHQPQHF
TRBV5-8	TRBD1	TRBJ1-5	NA	TGTGCCAGCAGCTTGAGACAGGGGAGCGGTCGCAATCAGCCCCAGCATTTT	CASSLRQGSGRNQPQHF
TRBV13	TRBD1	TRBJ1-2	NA	TGTGCCAGCAGCCCCCGGACAGGGCCCTATGGCTACACCTTC	CASSPRTGPYGYTF
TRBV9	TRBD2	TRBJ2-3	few	TGTGCCAGCAGCGCTCCGGGACTAGCGGGACGAGATACGCAGTATTTT	CASSAPGLAGRDTQYF
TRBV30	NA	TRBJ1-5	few	TGTGCCTGGAGTGACAGCTATAGCAATCAGCCCCAGCATTTT	CAWSDSYSNQPQHF
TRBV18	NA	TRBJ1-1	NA	TGTGCCAGCTCACGACGACAGGACGAGGATGAAGCTTTCTTT	CASSRRQDEDEAFF
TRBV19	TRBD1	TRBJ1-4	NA	TGTGCCAGTAGTGCTCACCCCAGACAGGGTAGAGGACTGTTTTTT	CASSAHPRQGRGLFF
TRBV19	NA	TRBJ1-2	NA	TGTGCCAGTAGTATTACCGCAACAGCTTTAACTAGTTATGGCTACACCTTC	CASSITATALTSYGYTF
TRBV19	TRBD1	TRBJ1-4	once	TGTGCCAGTAGTACGCTACCGGGACAGGGGGCGCCCAGGAATGAAAAACTGTTTTTT	CASSTLPGQGAPRNEKLFF
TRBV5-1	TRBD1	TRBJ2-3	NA	TGCGCCAGCAGCGCGACAGGGGCCCGTACAGATACGCAGTATTTT	CASSATGARTDTQYF
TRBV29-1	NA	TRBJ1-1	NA	TGCAGCGCTACGGAGGGGTATGACACTGAAGCTTTCTTT	CSATEGYDTEAFF
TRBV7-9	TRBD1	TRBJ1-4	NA	TGTGCCAGCAGCTTAAACGAGGGACAGGGGGAAGTAAAACTGTTTTTT	CASSLNEGQGEVKLFF
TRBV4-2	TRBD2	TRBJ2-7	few	TGTGCCAGCAGCCAAGATCCCCAGCGGGGTACCTACGAGCAGTACTTC	CASSQDPQRGTYEQYF
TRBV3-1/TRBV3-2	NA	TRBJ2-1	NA	TGTGCCAGCAGCCTCAAGCTGTTAGCGGTCTACAATGAGCAGTTCTTC	CASSLKLLAVYNEQFF
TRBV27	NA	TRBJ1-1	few	TGTGCCAGCGGCCCTTGGTTGAACACTGAAGCTTTCTTT	CASGPWLNTEAFF